This T cell receptor (beta chain) was documented in a study of Ad26.COV2.S vaccination and SARS-CoV-2 variants. Study information: By the intramuscular route, Ad26.COV2.S was given once, or twice 56 days apart.

Assay used: immunoSEQ multiplex PCR; TCRdb lists only in-frame clones, some missing. Among roughly 700,000 clones, 70% to 90% were seen once, and the ten largest hold roughly 1.5%. Points on this clone: Its target is unknown.

Study-wide results and caveats: CD8+ and CD4+ T cells specific for spike reportedly responded with substantial breadth after vaccination. Spike-specific TCR breadth was greater in vaccine than placebo recipients.

Between the trimmed V and J ends, which lost 3 bases and 4 bases, there was a span of 12 bases. CDR1 is GTSNPN and CDR2 is SVGIG in the germline V gene (reference sequence). This CDR3 is built from 13 residues. Treatment here: 15 to 20 received Ad26.COV2.S at low or high dose, single or two shots; 5 received placebo; per-sample allocation not given. Samples came from day 63 after the first vaccine or placebo injection. Vaccination used an Ad26 vector expressing Wuhan-strain SARS-CoV-2 spike. The sequencing here drew on peripheral blood, taken in a trial of Ad26.COV2.S vaccine versus placebo. The sequence derives from a person aged 18 to 59 who received the Ad26.COV2.S COVID-19 vaccine or a placebo. This rearrangement joins TRBV30 to TRBJ1-1; D is unresolved. CDR3 sequence reads: CAWSDRLGTEAFF. The CDR3 DNA reads as TGTGCCTGGAGCGATAGGCTGGGCACTGAAGCTTTCTTT. Based on the CDR3 plus reference TRBV30 and TRBJ1-1, the full variable domain is SQTIHQWPATLVQPVGSPLSLECTVEGTSNPNLYWYRQAAGRGLQLLFYSVGIGQISSEVPQNLSASRPQDRQFILSSKKLLLSDSGFYLCAWSDRLGTEAFFGQGTRLTVV.